These 13 T cell receptor beta chains were sequenced from one sample in a study of T cell changes during pregnancy in multiple sclerosis. The table came from immunoSEQ multiplex PCR; TCRdb's copy has only in-frame clones and leaves some out. The profile shows under 20,000 clones, about 83% of them singletons. The sample consisted of CD8+ T cells from peripheral blood mononuclear cells, taken after pregnancy. These receptors all come from a female donor with multiple sclerosis, enrolled in a pregnancy study.

J is TRBJ1-5 and V is TRBV10-3; 10 positions agree with TRBD1. The V gene's germline CDR1 is ENHRY and CDR2 SYGVKD. The CDR3 runs 17 residues. V shed 0 bases, J shed 4 bases, and the junction held 6 bases outside the gene matches. The CDR3 sequence: CAISESGTGDTNQPQHF. The CDR3 DNA is TGTGCCATCAGTGAGTCTGGGACAGGGGATACGAATCAGCCCCAGCATTTT.

This rearrangement joins TRBV7-6 to TRBJ1-1, with D perhaps matching TRBD1 (6 bases). The ends were cut back, 3 bases at V and 2 bases at J, with 13 bases in the middle. Per the germline V gene, CDR1 is SGHVS and CDR2 is FNYEAQ. CDR3 length equals 15 residues. The DNA of the CDR3 is TGTGCCAGCAGCTTGGGGGCTACAAAAAACACTGAAGCTTTCTTT. Translated: CASSLGATKNTEAFF.

The genes are TRBV4-1 and TRBJ1-5; perhaps TRBD1 as D (5 bases). The CDR3 spans 13 residues. CDR1 is MGHRA, CDR2 YSYEKL, per germline. V was cut by 1 base and J by 7 bases, with 8 bases left in between. CDR3 in DNA: TGCGCCAGCAGCCAAGGACAGTTCCAGCCCCAGCATTTT. Amino acid sequence: CASSQGQFQPQHF.

This chain connects TRBV13 to TRBJ1-2, with 10 bases that match TRBD1. The CDR3 loop spans 16 amino acids. The germline V gene encodes CDR1 PRHDT and CDR2 FYEKMQ (reference sequence). The junction had 6 bases not matched to a gene; V was cut back by 1 base and J by 4 bases. The CDR3 sequence: CASSLEEWDRGYGYTF. The CDR3 DNA sequence: TGTGCCAGCAGCTTAGAAGAGTGGGACAGGGGCTATGGCTACACCTTC. The whole variable domain, filled in from reference TRBV13 and TRBJ1-2, reads AAGVIQSPRHLIKEKRETATLKCYPIPRHDTVYWYQQGPGQDPQFLISFYEKMQSDKGSIPDRFSAQQFSDYHSELNMSSLELGDSALYFCASSLEEWDRGYGYTFGSGTRLTVV.

V is TRBV30 and J is TRBJ2-7; no definite D call. The CDR3 runs to 12 residues. The germline V gene has CDR1 GTSNPN and CDR2 SVGIG (reference sequence). Trimming took off 3 bases at V and 6 bases at J, with 12 bases between the two ends. CDR3 DNA sequence: TGTGCCTGGAGAAACCCGATGGCCGAGCAGTACTTC. This gives the protein CAWRNPMAEQYF. Looking up the rest from reference TRBV30 and TRBJ2-7 gives the full variable domain: SQTIHQWPATLVQPVGSPLSLECTVEGTSNPNLYWYRQAAGRGLQLLFYSVGIGQISSEVPQNLSASRPQDRQFILSSKKLLLSDSGFYLCAWRNPMAEQYFGPGTRLTVT.

This clone was detected only a few times. V is TRBV19 and J is TRBJ2-5; D gene uncertain. The CDR3 consists of 14 residues. Germline V gives CDR1 LNHDA, CDR2 SQIVND (reference sequence). The V end lost 3 bases, the J end lost 0 bases, and 8 bases lay between the germline ends. CDR3 DNA: TGTGCCAGTAGTATGTTGGCAGACCAAGAGACCCAGTACTTC. This sequence encodes CASSMLADQETQYF.

This chain uses TRBV27 with TRBJ2-7; 8 bases are shared with TRBD2. The CDR3 consists of 15 residues. With V trimmed by 6 bases and J by 0 bases, 7 bases remained unmatched. Germline CDR1 and CDR2: MNHEY and SMNVEV (reference sequence). CDR3 nucleotides: TGTGCCAGCAGCAACCCACGGGAGGGCTCCTACGAGCAGTACTTC. Residues: CASSNPREGSYEQYF.

The rearrangement links TRBV5-4 to TRBJ1-1; 9 bases match TRBD1. After removal of 1 base from V and 6 bases from J, the junction contained 4 bases not matched to a gene. This CDR3 contains 14 residues. The germline gives CDR1 SGHNT, CDR2 YYREEE (reference sequence). CDR3 coding DNA: TGTGCCAGCAGCTTGACAGGGGGCCTCGCTGAAGCTTTCTTT. It codes for CASSLTGGLAEAFF.

This chain links TRBV19 with TRBJ1-5, with no clear D. The CDR3 covers 17 residues. Looked up from germline, CDR1 is LNHDA and CDR2 is SQIVND (reference sequence). Trimming left V 7 bases short and J 0 bases short, with 19 bases between. For the CDR3, the DNA is TGTGCCAGTAAATTCTCCCCTGAAGTCTATAGCAATCAGCCCCAGCATTTT. Its translation: CASKFSPEVYSNQPQHF.

V usage is TRBV7-9 and J usage is TRBJ2-3, with D possibly being TRBD1 (6 bases). The V end lost 4 bases, the J end lost 2 bases, and 13 bases lay between the germline ends. The CDR3 sequence is 15 residues long. The germline CDR1 and CDR2 sequences are SEHNR and FQNEAQ (reference sequence). The CDR3 spells CASSSGQRDTDTQYF. CDR3 DNA sequence: TGTGCCAGCAGCTCGGGACAACGGGACACAGATACGCAGTATTTT. Filled out from reference TRBV7-9 and TRBJ2-3, the complete variable domain reads DTGVSQNPRHKITKRGQNVTFRCDPISEHNRLYWYRQTLGQGPEFLTYFQNEAQLEKSRLLSDRFSAERPKGSFSTLEIQRTEQGDSAMYLCASSSGQRDTDTQYFGPGTRLTVL.

The rearrangement uses TRBV11-2 and TRBJ2-3, with 7 positions matching TRBD2. This CDR3 is 14 amino acids long. Germline CDR1 is SGHAT and CDR2 is FQNNGV. V shed 7 bases, J shed 7 bases, and the junction held 11 bases outside the gene matches. For the CDR3, the DNA is TGTGCCAGCAACGGGGCGGGAGCTTGGTATACGCAGTATTTT. It is translated as CASNGAGAWYTQYF.

This clone was observed once. V and J are TRBV5-4 and TRBJ1-1; unclear D gene. The CDR3 is 15 residues long. Germline V gene sequence: CDR1 SGHNT, CDR2 YYREEE (reference sequence). With 0 bases removed from V and 2 bases from J, the gap between germline ends came to 11 bases. As DNA, the CDR3 is TGTGCCAGCAGCTTGGTATTTGAGGCAAACACTGAAGCTTTCTTT. This encodes CASSLVFEANTEAFF.

The genes are TRBV27 and TRBJ1-1; TRBD1 agrees at 10 bases. The CDR3 runs 16 residues. The germline gives CDR1 MNHEY, CDR2 SMNVEV (reference sequence). V lost 5 bases to trimming and J lost 5 bases; unmatched junction nucleotides: 11. The CDR3: CASSGTGTGARTEAFF. The CDR3 DNA follows: TGTGCCAGCAGTGGGACCGGGACAGGGGCCAGGACTGAAGCTTTCTTT.